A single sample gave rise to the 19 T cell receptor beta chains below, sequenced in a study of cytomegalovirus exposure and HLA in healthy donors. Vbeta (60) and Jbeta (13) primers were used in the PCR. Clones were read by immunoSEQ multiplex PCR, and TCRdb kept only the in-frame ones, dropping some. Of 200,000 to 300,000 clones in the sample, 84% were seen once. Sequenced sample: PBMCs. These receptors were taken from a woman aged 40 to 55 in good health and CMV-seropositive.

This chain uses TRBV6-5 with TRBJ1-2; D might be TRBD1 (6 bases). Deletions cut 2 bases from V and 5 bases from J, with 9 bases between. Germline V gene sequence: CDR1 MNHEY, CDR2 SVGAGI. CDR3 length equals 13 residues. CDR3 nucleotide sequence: TGTGCCAGCAGTTACACAGGACAGTATGGCTACACCTTC. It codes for CASSYTGQYGYTF.

CDR3 bases: TGTGCCAGCAGCTTAGTTGGCAGGGAGAACACTGAAGCTTTCTTT. Protein product: CASSLVGRENTEAFF. The genes are TRBV13 and TRBJ1-1; the D gene is possibly TRBD1 (5 bases). Trimming cost V 1 base and J 1 base, with 10 bases left between them. Germline V gene data show CDR1 as PRHDT and CDR2 as FYEKMQ (reference sequence). CDR3 length: 15 amino acids.

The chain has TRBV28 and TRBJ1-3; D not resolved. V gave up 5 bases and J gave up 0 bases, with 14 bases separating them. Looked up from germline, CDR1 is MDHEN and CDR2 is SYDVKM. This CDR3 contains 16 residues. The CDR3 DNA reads TGTGCCAGCAGTGATCCCCCGCCCAGCTCTGGAAACACCATATATTTT. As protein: CASSDPPPSSGNTIYF.

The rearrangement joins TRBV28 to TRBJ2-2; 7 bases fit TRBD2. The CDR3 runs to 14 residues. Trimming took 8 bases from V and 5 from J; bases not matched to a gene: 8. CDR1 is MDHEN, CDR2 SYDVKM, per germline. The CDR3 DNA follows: TGTGCCAGCCGTGTCGGGACTATGACCGGGGAGCTGTTTTTT. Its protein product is CASRVGTMTGELFF.

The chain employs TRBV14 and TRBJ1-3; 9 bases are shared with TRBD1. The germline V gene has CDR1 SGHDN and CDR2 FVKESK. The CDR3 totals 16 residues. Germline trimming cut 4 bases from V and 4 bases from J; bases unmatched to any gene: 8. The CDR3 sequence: CASSRVGTGRGNTIYF. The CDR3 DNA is TGTGCCAGCAGCCGCGTTGGGACAGGGAGAGGAAACACCATATATTTT.

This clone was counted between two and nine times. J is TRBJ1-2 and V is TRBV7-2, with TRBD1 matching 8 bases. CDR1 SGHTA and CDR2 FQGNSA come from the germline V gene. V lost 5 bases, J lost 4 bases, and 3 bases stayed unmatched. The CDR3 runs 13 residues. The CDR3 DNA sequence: TGTGCCAGCAGCCCGACAGGGGTCTATGGCTACACCTTC. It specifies CASSPTGVYGYTF. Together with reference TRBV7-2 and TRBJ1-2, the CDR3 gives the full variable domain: GAGVSQSPSNKVTEKGKDVELRCDPISGHTALYWYRQSLGQGLEFLIYFQGNSAPDKSGLPSDRFSAERTGGSVSTLTIQRTQQEDSAVYLCASSPTGVYGYTFGSGTRLTVV.

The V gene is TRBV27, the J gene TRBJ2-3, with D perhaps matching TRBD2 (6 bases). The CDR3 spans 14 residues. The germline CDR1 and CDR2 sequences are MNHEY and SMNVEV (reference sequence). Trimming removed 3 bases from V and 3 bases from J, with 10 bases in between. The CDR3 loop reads CASSLRDWTDTQYF. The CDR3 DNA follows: TGTGCCAGCAGTTTGCGGGACTGGACAGATACGCAGTATTTT.

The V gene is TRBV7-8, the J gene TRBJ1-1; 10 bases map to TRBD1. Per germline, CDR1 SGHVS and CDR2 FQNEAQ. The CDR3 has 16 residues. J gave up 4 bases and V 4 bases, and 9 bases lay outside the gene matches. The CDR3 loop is CASSYPSTGGITEAFF. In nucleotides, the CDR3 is TGTGCCAGCAGCTACCCATCGACAGGGGGCATCACTGAAGCTTTCTTT.

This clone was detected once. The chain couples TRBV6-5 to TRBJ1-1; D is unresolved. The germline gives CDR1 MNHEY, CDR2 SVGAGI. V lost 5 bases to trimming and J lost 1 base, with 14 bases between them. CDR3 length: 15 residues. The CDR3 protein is CASSRLPSGNTEAFF. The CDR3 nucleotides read TGTGCCAGCAGTCGACTTCCCTCCGGGAACACTGAAGCTTTCTTT.

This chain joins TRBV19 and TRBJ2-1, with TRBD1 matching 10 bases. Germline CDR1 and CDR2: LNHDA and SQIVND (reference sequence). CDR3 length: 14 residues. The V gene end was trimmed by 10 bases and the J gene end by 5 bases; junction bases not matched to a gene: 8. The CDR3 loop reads CATSRDRGNNEQFF. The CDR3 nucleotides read TGTGCCACCTCCCGGGACAGGGGTAACAATGAGCAGTTCTTC.

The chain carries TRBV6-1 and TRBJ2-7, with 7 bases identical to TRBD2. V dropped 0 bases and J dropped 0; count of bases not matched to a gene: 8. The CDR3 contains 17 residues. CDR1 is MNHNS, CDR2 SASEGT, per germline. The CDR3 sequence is CASSEAVGRVGSYEQYF. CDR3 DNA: TGTGCCAGCAGTGAAGCAGTGGGGAGGGTTGGCTCCTACGAGCAGTACTTC.

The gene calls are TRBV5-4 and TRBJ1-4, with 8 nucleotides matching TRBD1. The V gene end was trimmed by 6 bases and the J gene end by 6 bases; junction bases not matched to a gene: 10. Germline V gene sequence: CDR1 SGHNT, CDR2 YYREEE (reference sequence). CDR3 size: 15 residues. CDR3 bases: TGTGCCAGCACGCTACAGGGGGGAGGGGATGAAAAACTGTTTTTT. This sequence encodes CASTLQGGGDEKLFF. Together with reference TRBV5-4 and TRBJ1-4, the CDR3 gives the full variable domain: ETGVTQSPTHLIKTRGQQVTLRCSSQSGHNTVSWYQQALGQGPQFIFQYYREEENGRGNFPPRFSGLQFPNYSSELNVNALELDDSALYLCASTLQGGGDEKLFFGSGTQLSVL.

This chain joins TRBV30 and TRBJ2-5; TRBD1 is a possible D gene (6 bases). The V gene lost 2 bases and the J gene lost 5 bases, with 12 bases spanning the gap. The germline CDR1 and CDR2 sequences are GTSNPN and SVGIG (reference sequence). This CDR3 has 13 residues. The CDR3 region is CAWSLQGYETQYF. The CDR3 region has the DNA TGTGCCTGGAGTCTACAGGGTTACGAGACCCAGTACTTC.

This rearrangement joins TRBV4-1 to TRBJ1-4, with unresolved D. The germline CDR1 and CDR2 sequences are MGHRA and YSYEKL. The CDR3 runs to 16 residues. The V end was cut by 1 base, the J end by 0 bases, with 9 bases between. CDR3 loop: CASSQAHGATNEKLFF. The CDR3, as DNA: TGCGCCAGCAGCCAAGCCCACGGGGCAACTAATGAAAAACTGTTTTTT.

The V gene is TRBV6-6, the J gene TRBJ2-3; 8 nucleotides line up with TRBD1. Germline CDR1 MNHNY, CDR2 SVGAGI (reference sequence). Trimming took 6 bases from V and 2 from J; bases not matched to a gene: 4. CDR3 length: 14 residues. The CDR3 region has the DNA TGTGCCAGCAGGGGACAGGCTTACACAGATACGCAGTATTTT. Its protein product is CASRGQAYTDTQYF.

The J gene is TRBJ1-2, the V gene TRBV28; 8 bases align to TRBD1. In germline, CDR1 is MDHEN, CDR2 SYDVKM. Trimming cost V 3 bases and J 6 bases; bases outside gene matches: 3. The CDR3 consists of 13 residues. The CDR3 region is CASSLDRDDGYTF. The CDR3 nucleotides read TGTGCCAGCAGTTTGGACAGGGATGATGGCTACACCTTC.

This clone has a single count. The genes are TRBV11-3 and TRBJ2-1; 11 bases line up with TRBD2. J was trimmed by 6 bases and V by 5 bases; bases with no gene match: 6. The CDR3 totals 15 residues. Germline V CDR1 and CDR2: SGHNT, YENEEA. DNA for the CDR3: TGTGCCAGCAGCCAACGTAGCGGGAGGGGCAATGAGCAGTTCTTC. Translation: CASSQRSGRGNEQFF.

The CDR3 bases are TGTGCCAGCAGAGGGACAGCAACTAATGAAAAACTGTTTTTT. Amino acid sequence: CASRGTATNEKLFF. This sequence joins TRBV28 and TRBJ1-4; TRBD1 matches 7 bases. The CDR3 has 14 amino acids. Germline trimming cut 6 bases from V and 0 bases from J; bases unmatched to any gene: 1. The germline V gene has CDR1 MDHEN and CDR2 SYDVKM.

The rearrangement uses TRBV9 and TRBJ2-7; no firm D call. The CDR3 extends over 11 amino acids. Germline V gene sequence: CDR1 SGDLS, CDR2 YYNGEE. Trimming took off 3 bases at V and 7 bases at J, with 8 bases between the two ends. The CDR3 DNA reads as TGTGCCAGCAGCGGCGGCGGAGAGCAGTACTTC. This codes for CASSGGGEQYF.